One and the same sample provided the 24 T cell receptor beta chains below, sequenced in a study of blood T cell repertoires in COVID-19. Sequencing used immunoSEQ multiplex PCR; TCRdb keeps in-frame clones, though not all of them. The sample consists of 180,000 or so clones, approximately 85% of them appearing once. Sequencing used peripheral blood. All receptors derive from a woman older than 75 with acute or convalescent COVID-19.

The rearrangement uses TRBV6-5 and TRBJ2-3; no reliable D call. CDR1 and CDR2 (germline): MNHEY, SVGAGI. Trimming stripped 2 bases from V and 0 bases from J, with 6 bases between. This CDR3 spans 14 amino acids. The CDR3 loop reads CASSYGGSTDTQYF. The DNA of the CDR3 is TGTGCCAGCAGTTACGGCGGTAGCACAGATACGCAGTATTTT.

This chain uses TRBV19 with TRBJ1-2; 9 bases fit TRBD1. Germline-derived CDR1 and CDR2 are LNHDA and SQIVND (reference sequence). The CDR3 contains 16 residues. The V segment lost 2 bases and the J segment 5 bases; nucleotides outside the gene matches: 9. The CDR3 coding sequence is TGTGCCAGTAGTATACCCTCGGGACAGGGCTATTATGGCTACACCTTC. It specifies CASSIPSGQGYYGYTF. Using reference TRBV19 and TRBJ1-2 for the parts outside the CDR3, the full variable domain is DGGITQSPKYLFRKEGQNVTLSCEQNLNHDAMYWYRQDPGQGLRLIYYSQIVNDFQKGDIAEGYSVSREKKESFPLTVTSAQKNPTAFYLCASSIPSGQGYYGYTFGSGTRLTVV.

The gene calls are TRBV5-4 and TRBJ2-7, with 10 nucleotides matching TRBD1. CDR3 length equals 14 residues. Germline CDR1 and CDR2: SGHNT and YYREEE (reference sequence). Losses at the gene ends were 3 bases for V and 5 bases for J; bases not matched to a gene: 5. Written as DNA, the CDR3 is TGTGCCAGCAGCTCGAGGGACAGGGGCCACGAGCAGTACTTC. This sequence encodes CASSSRDRGHEQYF. The full variable domain, in which reference TRBV5-4 and TRBJ2-7 provide the parts outside the CDR3, is ETGVTQSPTHLIKTRGQQVTLRCSSQSGHNTVSWYQQALGQGPQFIFQYYREEENGRGNFPPRFSGLQFPNYSSELNVNALELDDSALYLCASSSRDRGHEQYFGPGTRLTVT.

CDR3 nucleotide sequence: TGTGCCAGCAGTCCGCGAGAGGGCGGGAGGGGGGAGCAGTACTTC. This gives the protein CASSPREGGRGEQYF. The chain is built from TRBV6-5 and TRBJ2-7; 9 nucleotides line up with TRBD2. CDR3 size: 15 residues. Germline CDR1 reads MNHEY; CDR2 reads SVGAGI. The trim removed 5 bases at V and 7 bases at J, leaving 12 bases unmatched.

This chain uses TRBV7-9 with TRBJ2-7; 11 bases align to TRBD2. V was pared by 1 base and J by 3 bases, with 2 bases of the junction left unmatched. The CDR3 has 15 residues. Germline-derived CDR1 and CDR2 are SEHNR and FQNEAQ (reference sequence). CDR3 protein: CASSLGGTSGYEQYF. Here the CDR3 DNA reads TGTGCCAGCAGCTTAGGCGGGACTAGCGGCTACGAGCAGTACTTC.

This sequence joins TRBV6-5 and TRBJ2-2; tentative D call: TRBD2 (7 bases). V lost 8 bases and J 4 bases, leaving 11 bases between the germline ends. CDR1 MNHEY and CDR2 SVGAGI come from the germline V gene. The CDR3 consists of 13 residues. In nucleotides, the CDR3 is TGTGCCAGCTATAGGGGGGGCACCGGGGAGCTGTTTTTT. Residues: CASYRGGTGELFF.

This rearrangement joins TRBV7-2 to TRBJ2-3, with 10 nucleotides matching TRBD2. The junction had 14 bases not matched to a gene; V was cut back by 6 bases and J by 5 bases. The germline gives CDR1 SGHTA, CDR2 FQGNSA. This CDR3 region has 17 residues. This CDR3 reads CASSPPWKREGGDTQYF. CDR3 in DNA: TGTGCCAGCAGTCCTCCGTGGAAGCGGGAGGGAGGAGATACGCAGTATTTT. Variable domain in full (rest from reference TRBV7-2 and TRBJ2-3): GAGVSQSPSNKVTEKGKDVELRCDPISGHTALYWYRQSLGQGLEFLIYFQGNSAPDKSGLPSDRFSAERTGGSVSTLTIQRTQQEDSAVYLCASSPPWKREGGDTQYFGPGTRLTVL.

The chain combines TRBV6-5 with TRBJ1-4, with D uncertain. V lost 8 bases to trimming and J lost 0 bases, with 10 bases between them. The CDR3 has 14 residues. Germline CDR1 MNHEY, CDR2 SVGAGI. CDR3 nucleotide sequence: TGTGCCAGCGCGGTCCGGTCAACTAATGAAAAACTGTTTTTT. Translation gives CASAVRSTNEKLFF.

The rearrangement uses TRBV7-2 and TRBJ1-2, with a possible D match to TRBD1 (5 bases). Trimming pared 3 bases from V and 8 bases from J, leaving 13 bases between. Germline V gene data show CDR1 as SGHTA and CDR2 as FQGNSA. The CDR3 runs to 13 residues. The CDR3 bases are TGTGCCAGCAGCTTGCAGGGAAGGTACGGCTACACCTTC. Its protein product is CASSLQGRYGYTF. The full variable domain, its missing parts supplied by reference TRBV7-2 and TRBJ1-2, is GAGVSQSPSNKVTEKGKDVELRCDPISGHTALYWYRQSLGQGLEFLIYFQGNSAPDKSGLPSDRFSAERTGGSVSTLTIQRTQQEDSAVYLCASSLQGRYGYTFGSGTRLTVV.

This clone has a handful of counts. The chain couples TRBV15 to TRBJ1-1, with TRBD1 as a possible D gene (5 bases). The V gene lost 5 bases and the J gene lost 1 base, with 11 bases spanning the gap. Germline CDR1 LNHNV, CDR2 YYDKDF (reference sequence). The CDR3 consists of 14 residues. The CDR3 DNA reads as TGTGCCACCAGCCTCCGGAGGGGGAACACTGAAGCTTTCTTT. Translating gives CATSLRRGNTEAFF.

This sequence joins TRBV7-2 and TRBJ2-5; TRBD2 matches 10 bases. V was pared by 8 bases and J by 7 bases, with 13 bases of the junction left unmatched. Germline CDR1 and CDR2: SGHTA and FQGNSA. This CDR3 has 15 residues. CDR3 nucleotides: TGTGCCAGCTTCCCTGGGAGCGGGGGGGCTGGGACCCAGTACTTC. Amino acids: CASFPGSGGAGTQYF.

This chain connects TRBV6-5 to TRBJ2-7; weak D call: TRBD1 (6 bases). The CDR3 extends over 13 amino acids. Germline assignment: CDR1 MNHEY and CDR2 SVGAGI. V was pared by 6 bases and J by 4 bases, with 13 bases between. The CDR3, as DNA: TGTGCCAGCAGCGAGGACAGACAATACGAGCAGTACTTC. This codes for CASSEDRQYEQYF.

The J gene is TRBJ2-7, the V gene TRBV9, with 11 bases aligning to TRBD1. After removal of 4 bases from V and 6 bases from J, the junction contained 6 bases not matched to a gene. The CDR3 contains 14 residues. CDR1 is SGDLS and CDR2 is YYNGEE in the germline V gene. The CDR3, as DNA: TGTGCCAGCAGCTACGGACAGGGGGCTGGCGAGCAGTACTTC. Its protein is CASSYGQGAGEQYF.

The gene calls are TRBV3-1 (or the pseudogene TRBV3-2) and TRBJ2-3; 12 bases are shared with TRBD2. This CDR3 has 15 residues. The trim removed 6 bases at V and 6 bases at J, leaving 7 bases unmatched. CDR1 and CDR2 (germline): LGHDT, YNNKEL (reference sequence). CDR3 in DNA: TGTGCCAGCAGTCAGGGACTAGCGGGCAGCGATACGCAGTATTTT. Its protein is CASSQGLAGSDTQYF.

The CDR3 sequence is CASSWGGPGGLAKNIQYF. CDR3 in DNA: TGTGCCAGCAGCTGGGGGGGGCCGGGCGGTTTAGCCAAAAACATTCAGTACTTC. This rearrangement joins TRBV5-4 to TRBJ2-4; D may be TRBD2 (7 bases). This CDR3 has 18 amino acids. Germline V gene data show CDR1 as SGHNT and CDR2 as YYREEE (reference sequence). V was trimmed by 3 bases and J by 0 bases, leaving 19 bases between them. Full variable domain (rest looked up from reference TRBV5-4 and TRBJ2-4): ETGVTQSPTHLIKTRGQQVTLRCSSQSGHNTVSWYQQALGQGPQFIFQYYREEENGRGNFPPRFSGLQFPNYSSELNVNALELDDSALYLCASSWGGPGGLAKNIQYFGAGTRLSVL.

The J gene is TRBJ1-1, the V gene TRBV6-5; 7 bases match TRBD1. The V and J ends lost 2 bases and 4 bases, in that order; junction bases with no gene match: 4. Germline CDR1 and CDR2: MNHEY and SVGAGI. This CDR3 spans 14 amino acids. In DNA form, the CDR3 reads TGTGCCAGCAGTTACCGACAGGGAGGCACTGAAGCTTTCTTT. It codes for CASSYRQGGTEAFF.

The rearrangement joins TRBV6-6 to TRBJ2-3; a weak D match, TRBD1 (6 bases). CDR1 is MNHNY and CDR2 is SVGAGI in the germline V gene (reference sequence). Deletions cut 0 bases from V and 1 base from J, with 8 bases between. The CDR3 totals 15 residues. This CDR3 reads CASSYSQGGTDTQYF. As DNA, the CDR3 is TGTGCCAGCAGTTACTCACAGGGCGGCACAGATACGCAGTATTTT.

This clone has more than one count but fewer than ten. This rearrangement joins TRBV11-2 to TRBJ2-4; 11 positions agree with TRBD2. Per germline, CDR1 SGHAT and CDR2 FQNNGV. The junction had 11 bases not matched to a gene; V was cut back by 4 bases and J by 0 bases. This CDR3 is built from 19 residues. The CDR3 is CASSSRLAGRTLAKNIQYF. CDR3 DNA: TGTGCCAGCAGCTCTCGACTAGCGGGACGGACTCTAGCCAAAAACATTCAGTACTTC.

The chain couples TRBV5-4 to TRBJ2-4, with D possibly TRBD2 on 6 matching bases. Trimming cost V 4 bases and J 0 bases, with 11 bases left between them. CDR3 length: 15 amino acids. Germline CDR1 is SGHNT and CDR2 is YYREEE (reference sequence). The CDR3 DNA reads TGTGCCAGCAGCGCGGGACGGCTAGCCAAAAACATTCAGTACTTC. Its translation is CASSAGRLAKNIQYF.

The chain couples TRBV10-2 to TRBJ2-7, with 7 bases aligning to TRBD1. Germline trimming cut 2 bases from V and 0 bases from J; bases unmatched to any gene: 4. CDR1 is WSHSY, CDR2 SAAADI, per germline. The CDR3 covers 15 residues. DNA for the CDR3: TGCGCCAGCAGTGAGATCCGGGACAGCTCCTACGAGCAGTACTTC. Protein product: CASSEIRDSSYEQYF.

Points on this clone: A junction boundary mismatches the germline segment, possibly from a read error. This chain uses TRBV6-5 with TRBJ2-1; 10 positions match TRBD2. CDR1 and CDR2 from the germline V gene are MNHEY and SVGAGI. The CDR3 contains 15 residues. CDR3 coding DNA: TGTGCCAGCAGCCGCCTGGGACTAGCGTACAGTGAGCAGTTCTTC. Amino acid sequence: CASSRLGLAYSEQFF.

The chain uses TRBV5-1 and TRBJ2-5; 8 positions match TRBD1. This CDR3 region has 15 residues. J lost 2 bases, V lost 4 bases, and 7 bases had no gene match. CDR1 SGHRS and CDR2 YFSETQ come from the germline V gene. The CDR3 sequence is CASSPGQERQETQYF. CDR3 in DNA: TGCGCCAGCAGCCCGGGACAGGAACGGCAAGAGACCCAGTACTTC.

The chain joins TRBV30 to TRBJ1-4; D is ambiguous. The CDR3 has 13 residues. V lost 3 bases and J lost 7, with 12 bases in between. Germline lookup yields CDR1 GTSNPN and CDR2 SVGIG (reference sequence). The CDR3 loop is CAWRGRVREKLFF. CDR3 DNA sequence: TGTGCCTGGAGGGGGAGGGTACGTGAAAAACTGTTTTTT.

The J gene is TRBJ1-5, the V gene TRBV12-2. TRBV12-2 is a pseudogene. The CDR3 runs to 11 residues. The CDR3 nucleotides read TGTGCAAGTCGTTCTTTTCAGCCCCAGCATTTT. Protein sequence: CASRSFQPQHF.